This T cell receptor beta chain was documented in a study of tumor-infiltrating lymphocytes in primary liver carcinoma. Study overall: The study obtained roughly 3.5 to 7.13 million productive TCRbeta reads per sample, similar across tissue types.

Per germline, CDR1 SQVTM and CDR2 ANQGSEA. Deletions cut 6 bases from V and 2 bases from J, with 14 bases between. The CDR3 spans 14 residues. Germline DNA was extracted alongside blood RNA, which was obtained from unsorted whole blood. Preoperatively, peripheral blood was drawn, approximately 4 milliliters in total. On this clonotype itself: The antigen remains unidentified. A much larger clone is a single base away; this may be a read error.

Findings of the study overall: Among the pair types, tumor region pairs showed more overlap than tumor-adjacent and tumor-blood pairs.

With around 500 ng total RNA as template and a constant-region primer, TCR beta cDNA was made. ARM-PCR, slightly modified, supplied the TCR beta libraries through three nested multiplex PCR rounds. Rounds one and two of PCR, each of around 11 cycles, were primed with TRBV1-TRBV30 forward primers and a C-beta reverse primer. MiXCR was run by TCRdb on the multiplex PCR reads, yielding one entry per CDR3 protein. This table has fewer than 400,000 distinct CDR3 sequences, more than 55% appearing once. This clonotype originated in a woman aged 25 to 39 with primary liver carcinoma and hepatitis B virus infection. The V gene is TRBV29-1, the J gene TRBJ2-1; weak D call: TRBD2 (5 bases). The material sequenced was peripheral blood. DNA for the CDR3: TGCAGCGTCGGGAATAGCACCACCTACAATGAGCAGTTCTTC. Its translation is CSVGNSTTYNEQFF.